This is a list of T cell receptor beta chains from one sample in a study of identical twins. TCRdb reprocessed the 5' RACE reads with MiXCR, giving one entry per CDR3 protein. The table includes about 250,000 distinct CDR3 sequences, about 14% detected once. Sample: memory (CD45RO+) T cells sorted from blood. Receptor source: a woman aged 18 to 35 in good health. Both conserved end residues are part of each CDR3. A D gene is named only where the DNA matches it firmly. Part of the rows lack a size; the others show once, few, many or a class for expanded clones.

CDR3 DNA,CDR3 protein,V gene,clone size,J gene,D gene
TGTGCCTCCTCCAAGGGGGCCGAGACCCAGTACTTC,CASSKGAETQYF,TRBV15,few,TRBJ2-5,TRBD1
TGCGCCAGCAGCTTGGAAGAGACAGTAAAGAGAGCTTTCTTT,CASSLEETVKRAFF,TRBV5-1,many,TRBJ1-1,.
TGCGCCAGCAGCCATTTGGGGAACGAGCAGTACTTC,CASSHLGNEQYF,TRBV4-1,.,TRBJ2-7,.
TGTGCCAGCAGCGGTCCTAGTGGCTCCTACAATGAGCAGTTCTTC,CASSGPSGSYNEQFF,TRBV9,few,TRBJ2-1,.
TGTGCCAGCAGTTGGAAGGGGGATACGCAGTATTTT,CASSWKGDTQYF,TRBV6-5,.,TRBJ2-3,.
TGTGCCACCTGCCACTCCGGGACAGGGGGGTACGAGCAGTACTTC,CATCHSGTGGYEQYF,TRBV3-1,.,TRBJ2-7,TRBD1
TGCGCCAGCAGCTTGGCCTCGACAGGGAGGAACACTGAAGCTTTCTTT,CASSLASTGRNTEAFF,TRBV5-1,many,TRBJ1-1,TRBD1
TGTGCCAGCAGCTTAGGTTCGAGTCATCAGCCCCAGCATTTT,CASSLGSSHQPQHF,TRBV7-2,many,TRBJ1-5,.
TGTGCCAGCAGCCTACCGGGCCGCTCCTACGAGCAGTACTTC,CASSLPGRSYEQYF,TRBV14,few,TRBJ2-7,.
TGTGCCAGCAGCGCCAGGTGGTCTGGAGAGACCCAGTACTTC,CASSARWSGETQYF,TRBV7-9,few,TRBJ2-5,.
TGTGCCACCAGCAGAGGACCCATCCATGAGCAGTTCTTC,CATSRGPIHEQFF,TRBV15,.,TRBJ2-1,.
TGCAGCGTTGGACTAGCGGGGTCGCAGTCCTACAATGAGCAGTTCTTC,CSVGLAGSQSYNEQFF,TRBV29-1,many,TRBJ2-1,TRBD2
TGCAGCGTGATGACAGGTGAATCCTACAATGAGCAGTTCTTC,CSVMTGESYNEQFF,TRBV29-1,.,TRBJ2-1,.
TGCAGTGCACCAGCGGGAGAATCAAACATTCAGTACTTC,CSAPAGESNIQYF,TRBV20-1,many,TRBJ2-4,TRBD2
TGTGCCAGCAGTTCGGGGCCCCTCAGCTACAATGAGCAGTTCTTC,CASSSGPLSYNEQFF,TRBV7-6,many,TRBJ2-1,.
TGTGCCATCAGTGGGGGGGCTCGCGAGCAGTACTTC,CAISGGAREQYF,TRBV10-3,.,TRBJ2-7,.
TGTGCCAGCAGCTCCCGGGGGGAGCAGTTCTTC,CASSSRGEQFF,TRBV7-9,many,TRBJ2-1,.
TGTGCTAGTGGTTTGGAAGGTTATCAGCCCCAGCATTTT,CASGLEGYQPQHF,TRBV12-5,few,TRBJ1-5,.
TGTGCCAGCAGCTTAGACGGGGGGTTAAAAAACATTCAGTACTTC,CASSLDGGLKNIQYF,TRBV7-2,few,TRBJ2-4,TRBD2
TGCGCCAGCAGCTTGGAAGGGAGCTCCTACAATGAGCAGTTCTTC,CASSLEGSSYNEQFF,TRBV5-1,many,TRBJ2-1,.